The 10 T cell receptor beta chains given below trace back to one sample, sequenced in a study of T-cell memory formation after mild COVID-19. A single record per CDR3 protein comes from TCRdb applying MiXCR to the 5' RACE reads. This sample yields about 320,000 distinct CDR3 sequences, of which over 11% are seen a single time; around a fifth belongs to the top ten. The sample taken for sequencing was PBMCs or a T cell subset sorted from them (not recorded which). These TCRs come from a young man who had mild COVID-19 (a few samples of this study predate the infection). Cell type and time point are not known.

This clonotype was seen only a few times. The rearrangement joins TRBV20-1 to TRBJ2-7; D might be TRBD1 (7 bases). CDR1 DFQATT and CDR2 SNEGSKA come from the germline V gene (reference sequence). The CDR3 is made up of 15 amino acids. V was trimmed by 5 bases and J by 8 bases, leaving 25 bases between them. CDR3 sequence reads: CSAVVGGTESTKQYF. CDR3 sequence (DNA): TGCAGTGCTGTTGTAGGCGGGACAGAATCTACGAAGCAGTACTTC.

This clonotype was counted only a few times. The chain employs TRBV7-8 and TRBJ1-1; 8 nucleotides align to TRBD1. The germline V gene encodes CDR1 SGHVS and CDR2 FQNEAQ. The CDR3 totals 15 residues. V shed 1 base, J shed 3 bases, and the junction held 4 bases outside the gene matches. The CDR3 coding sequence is TGTGCCAGCAGCTTAGGGACAGGGCTCGACACTGAAGCTTTCTTT. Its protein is CASSLGTGLDTEAFF.

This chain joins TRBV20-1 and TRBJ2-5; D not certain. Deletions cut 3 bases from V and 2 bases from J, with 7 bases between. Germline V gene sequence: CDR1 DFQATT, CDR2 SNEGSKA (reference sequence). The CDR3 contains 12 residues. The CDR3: CSARKEQETQYF. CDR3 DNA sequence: TGCAGTGCTAGGAAGGAACAAGAGACCCAGTACTTC.

CDR3: CSARSGGSNSPLHF. The CDR3 region has the DNA TGCAGTGCTAGATCGGGGGGATCCAATTCACCCCTCCACTTT. This sequence joins TRBV20-1 and TRBJ1-6; possibly TRBD1 for D (5 bases). V was cut by 2 bases and J by 7 bases, with 12 bases left in between. The germline CDR1 and CDR2 sequences are DFQATT and SNEGSKA (reference sequence). The CDR3 length is 14 residues.

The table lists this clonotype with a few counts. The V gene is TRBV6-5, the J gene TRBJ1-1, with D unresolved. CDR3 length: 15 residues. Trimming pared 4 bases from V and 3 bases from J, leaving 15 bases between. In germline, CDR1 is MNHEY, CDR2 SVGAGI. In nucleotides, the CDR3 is TGTGCCAGCAGTTGGTCGTTATCAGGAGACACTGAAGCTTTCTTT. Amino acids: CASSWSLSGDTEAFF.

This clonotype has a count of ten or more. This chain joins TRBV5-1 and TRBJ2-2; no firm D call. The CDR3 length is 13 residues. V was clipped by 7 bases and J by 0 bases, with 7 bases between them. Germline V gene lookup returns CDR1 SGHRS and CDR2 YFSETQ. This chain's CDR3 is CASGSPNTGELFF. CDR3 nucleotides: TGCGCCAGCGGCAGCCCGAACACCGGGGAGCTGTTTTTT.

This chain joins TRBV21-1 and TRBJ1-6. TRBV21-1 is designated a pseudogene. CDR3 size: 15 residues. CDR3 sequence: CASWRSRSFNSPLHF. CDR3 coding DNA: TGTGCCAGCTGGCGATCTCGGAGTTTTAATTCACCCCTCCACTTT.

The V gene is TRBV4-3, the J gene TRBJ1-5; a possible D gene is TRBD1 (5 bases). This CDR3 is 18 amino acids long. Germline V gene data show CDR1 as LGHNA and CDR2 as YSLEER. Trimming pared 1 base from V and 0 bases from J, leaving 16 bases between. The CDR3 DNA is TGCGCCAGCAGCCAAGCGCACTATGGGGGATATAGCAATCAGCCCCAGCATTTT. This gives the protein CASSQAHYGGYSNQPQHF.

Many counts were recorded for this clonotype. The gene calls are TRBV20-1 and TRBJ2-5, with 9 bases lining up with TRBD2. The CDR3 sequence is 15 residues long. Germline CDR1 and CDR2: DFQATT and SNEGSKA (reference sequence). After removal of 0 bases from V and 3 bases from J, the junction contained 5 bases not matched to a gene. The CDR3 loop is CSARDLRLAEETQYF. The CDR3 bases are TGCAGTGCTAGAGATTTGCGACTAGCGGAAGAGACCCAGTACTTC.

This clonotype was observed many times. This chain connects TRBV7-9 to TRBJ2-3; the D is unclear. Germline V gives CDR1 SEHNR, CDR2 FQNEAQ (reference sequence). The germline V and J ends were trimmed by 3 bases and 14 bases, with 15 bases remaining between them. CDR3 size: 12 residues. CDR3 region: CASSFSRTSGYF. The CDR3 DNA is TGTGCCAGCAGCTTCTCACGGACGAGTGGGTATTTT.